This entry lists 13 T cell receptor beta chains sequenced from one sample in a study of Ad26.COV2.S vaccination and SARS-CoV-2 variants. Treatment defined: 19 received Ad26.COV2.S at low or high dose, single or two shots; 5 received placebo; per-sample allocation not given. Samples came from day 63 after the first vaccine or placebo injection. Only in-frame clones appear in the TCRdb table, and some are missing; sequencing was by immunoSEQ multiplex PCR. This sample has under 600,000 clones, with about 89% found just once. The sample here was peripheral blood, taken in a trial of Ad26.COV2.S vaccine versus placebo. The receptor set was obtained from a person aged 18 to 59 who received the Ad26.COV2.S COVID-19 vaccine or a placebo.

The J gene is TRBJ2-3, the V gene TRBV19; TRBD2 agrees at 7 bases. V lost 7 bases and J lost 1; bases outside the gene matches: 5. Germline CDR1 is LNHDA and CDR2 is SQIVND (reference sequence). The CDR3 is made up of 14 amino acids. This chain's CDR3 is CASKVRGGTDTQYF. CDR3 coding DNA: TGTGCCAGTAAGGTCCGGGGGGGCACAGATACGCAGTATTTT.

The chain uses TRBV7-9 and TRBJ2-5; no clear D. The V gene lost 4 bases and the J gene lost 4 bases, with 13 bases spanning the gap. Germline V lookup: CDR1 SEHNR, CDR2 FQNEAQ (reference sequence). The CDR3 is 14 amino acids. CDR3 region: CASSSPGGSETQYF. CDR3 nucleotide sequence: TGTGCCAGCAGCTCCCCAGGTGGGTCAGAGACCCAGTACTTC.

The chain combines TRBV6-2 or TRBV6-3 with TRBJ1-1; D is perhaps TRBD1 (5 bases). V was cut by 2 bases and J by 4 bases, with 17 bases left in between. The CDR3 runs to 16 residues. Germline CDR1 reads MNHEY; CDR2 reads SVGEGT. The CDR3 nucleotides read TGTGCCAGCAGTTACCCCAAACCCCAGGGAGGCACTGAAGCTTTCTTT. Translated: CASSYPKPQGGTEAFF.

The CDR3 sequence is CASSFVQRETQYF. The CDR3 DNA sequence: TGTGCCAGCAGCTTCGTACAGAGAGAGACCCAGTACTTC. V and J are TRBV5-6 and TRBJ2-5; no firm D call. The CDR3 is made up of 13 amino acids. The germline V gene encodes CDR1 SGHDT and CDR2 YYEEEE. V dropped 2 bases and J dropped 4 bases, with 9 bases sitting between them. Full variable domain (missing parts from reference TRBV5-6 and TRBJ2-5): DAGVTQSPTHLIKTRGQQVTLRCSPKSGHDTVSWYQQALGQGPQFIFQYYEEEERQRGNFPDRFSGHQFPNYSSELNVNALLLGDSALYLCASSFVQRETQYFGPGTRLLVL.

V and J are TRBV6-5 and TRBJ2-7; the D gene is possibly TRBD2 (6 bases). The ends were cut back, 2 bases at V and 4 bases at J, with 15 bases in the middle. The CDR3 totals 15 residues. CDR1 and CDR2 from the germline V gene are MNHEY and SVGAGI. For the CDR3, the DNA is TGTGCCAGCAGTTACGAAGGAGTTGCGGGATACGAGCAGTACTTC. Translated, it gives CASSYEGVAGYEQYF.

The rearrangement uses TRBV5-1 and TRBJ2-1; TRBD2 aligns across 8 bases. CDR1 and CDR2 (germline): SGHRS, YFSETQ. The CDR3 totals 15 residues. The trim removed 4 bases at V and 6 bases at J, leaving 9 bases unmatched. The CDR3 DNA follows: TGCGCCAGCAGCCGACTAGCGCCGTCGAGCAATGAGCAGTTCTTC. Its protein product is CASSRLAPSSNEQFF.

CDR3: CASSRFGGAVNTEAFF. The CDR3 coding sequence is TGTGCCAGCAGTCGATTTGGGGGGGCGGTGAACACTGAAGCTTTCTTT. The genes are TRBV6-6 and TRBJ1-1, with a weak D call TRBD1 (6 bases). V gave up 5 bases and J gave up 0 bases, with 16 bases separating them. CDR1 is MNHNY and CDR2 is SVGAGI in the germline V gene (reference sequence). This CDR3 has 16 residues.

J is TRBJ1-5 and V is TRBV19; 10 bases line up with TRBD1. The CDR3 loop spans 15 amino acids. CDR1 is LNHDA and CDR2 is SQIVND in the germline V gene (reference sequence). After removal of 9 bases from V and 0 bases from J, the junction contained 5 bases not matched to a gene. CDR3 loop: CASTDRGHSNQPQHF. The CDR3 DNA sequence: TGTGCCAGCACCGACAGGGGGCATAGCAATCAGCCCCAGCATTTT.

This rearrangement joins TRBV12-3 or TRBV12-4 to TRBJ2-2; possible D gene TRBD1, 6 bases. The ends were cut back, 7 bases at V and 6 bases at J, with 9 bases in the middle. The CDR3 consists of 12 residues. CDR3 protein: CASKYRAGELFF. CDR3 nucleotide sequence: TGTGCCAGCAAGTACAGGGCCGGGGAGCTGTTTTTT.

The chain has TRBV5-6 and TRBJ1-2; tentatively, D is TRBD1 (6 bases). Germline V CDR1 and CDR2: SGHDT, YYEEEE. Trimming took off 1 base at V and 2 bases at J, with 15 bases between the two ends. This CDR3 has 16 residues. In DNA, the CDR3 is TGTGCCAGCAGCTTGCTCGGGGGCCGTCGAAACTATGGCTACACCTTC. Translating it yields CASSLLGGRRNYGYTF.

This sequence joins TRBV24-1 and TRBJ2-2; D is undetermined. The CDR3 loop spans 13 amino acids. Germline values: CDR1 KGHDR, CDR2 SFDVKD. V was trimmed by 5 bases and J by 5 bases, leaving 8 bases between them. The CDR3 bases are TGTGCCACCAGTGTCGATCCTACCGGGGAGCTGTTTTTT. It translates to CATSVDPTGELFF.

The rearrangement uses TRBV5-1 and TRBJ2-5, with D perhaps matching TRBD2 (7 bases). Trimming shortened V by 0 bases and J by 0 bases, and 15 bases separated the two germline ends. The CDR3 is made up of 17 amino acids. CDR1 SGHRS and CDR2 YFSETQ come from the germline V gene. CDR3 protein: CASSLAGGLGYQETQYF. CDR3 sequence (DNA): TGCGCCAGCAGCTTGGCCGGGGGGCTAGGGTACCAAGAGACCCAGTACTTC.

Here the CDR3 reads CASSEARMNYGYTF. For the CDR3, the DNA is TGTGCCAGCTCAGAAGCACGGATGAACTATGGCTACACCTTC. The rearrangement uses TRBV18 and TRBJ1-2; D gene uncertain. The CDR3 covers 14 residues. The V gene lost 5 bases and the J gene lost 2 bases, with 12 bases spanning the gap. Per germline, CDR1 KGHSH and CDR2 LQKENI.